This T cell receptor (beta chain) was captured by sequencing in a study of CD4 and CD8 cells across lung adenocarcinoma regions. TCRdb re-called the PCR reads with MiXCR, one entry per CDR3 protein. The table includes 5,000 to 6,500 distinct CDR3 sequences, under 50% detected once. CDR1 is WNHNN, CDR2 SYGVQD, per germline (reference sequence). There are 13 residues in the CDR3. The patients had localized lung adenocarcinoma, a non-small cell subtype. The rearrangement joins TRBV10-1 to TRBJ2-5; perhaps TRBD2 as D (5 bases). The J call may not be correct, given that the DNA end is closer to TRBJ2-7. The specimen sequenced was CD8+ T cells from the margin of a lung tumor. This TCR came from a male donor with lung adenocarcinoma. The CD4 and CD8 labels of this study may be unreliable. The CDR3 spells CASRRRGLYEQYF. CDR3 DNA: TGCGCCAGCCGGCGGAGAGGACTGTACGAGCAGTACTTC.